Here is one T cell receptor (beta chain) with its context. Its matching antigen is unknown. Unsorted samples used roughly 90 million PBMCs for genomic DNA. The data originate from a study of shared clonotypes between healthy human individuals. Study-wide points: Clonotype sharing among donors, it was expected, would be affected by sequencing depth. Exclusively blood specimens were collected; tissue repertoires likely differ.

The repertoire was sequenced with immunoSEQ multiplex PCR; TCRdb's copy has only in-frame clones and lacks some. Among fewer than 600,000 clones, around 75% were seen once, and the ten largest hold roughly 13%. This CDR3 is built from 13 residues. Germline V gene lookup returns CDR1 SGHRS and CDR2 YFSETQ. The sample taken for sequencing was PBMCs. The receptor was isolated from a middle-aged woman in good health. Some clones in this sample may be carry-over from other donors' samples. The chain uses TRBV5-1 and TRBJ2-5, with D possibly being TRBD2 (5 bases). The J call may be in error: the DNA end matches TRBJ2-7 better. In DNA form, the CDR3 reads TGCGCCAGCAGTTTAGCGAGTGGGTACGAGCAGTACTTC. It encodes CASSLASGYEQYF.